This T cell receptor (beta chain) was captured in a study of CD8+ T cells in alopecia areata. Study at large: Tofacitinib treatment spanned 6 to 18 months, with 6 months off drug afterward.

The V segment lost 0 bases and the J segment 6 bases; nucleotides outside the gene matches: 5. Per the germline V gene, CDR1 is LNHDA and CDR2 is SQIVND (reference sequence). The CDR3 runs to 15 residues. Specified treatment: oral pan-JAK inhibitor, 5-10 mg twice daily. In each case, RNA was isolated and then reverse transcribed into cDNA as the sequencing template. Generated by immunoSEQ multiplex PCR, the TCRdb table keeps only in-frame clones and is missing some. The sample has about 150,000 clones, about three fifths seen once; the top ten hold approximately 0.91%. The starting material was CD4+ T cells sorted from blood, obtained at week 4, from a patient treated with tofacitinib. The genes are TRBV19 and TRBJ1-2, with 9 bases identical to TRBD1. This receptor was obtained from a human donor with alopecia areata. The CDR3 sequence: CASSIDLWTGDGYTF. The CDR3 DNA sequence: TGTGCCAGTAGTATAGATCTTTGGACAGGGGATGGCTACACCTTC. Drawing the rest from reference TRBV19 and TRBJ1-2, the complete variable domain is DGGITQSPKYLFRKEGQNVTLSCEQNLNHDAMYWYRQDPGQGLRLIYYSQIVNDFQKGDIAEGYSVSREKKESFPLTVTSAQKNPTAFYLCASSIDLWTGDGYTFGSGTRLTVV.